The 3 T cell receptor beta chains presented below share a single source sample, sequenced in a study of cytomegalovirus exposure and HLA in healthy donors. Amplification used 60 Vbeta primers and 13 Jbeta primers. Sequencing used immunoSEQ multiplex PCR; TCRdb keeps in-frame clones, though not all of them. The top ten clones hold about 4% of a sample with under 150,000 clones, about 80% of them seen once. The sequencing sample was made of PBMCs. These receptors were obtained from a woman between 35 and 50 years old in good health and CMV-seronegative.

This chain uses TRBV2 with TRBJ1-2, with no clear D. Germline CDR1 SNHLY, CDR2 FYNNEI. The CDR3 has 12 residues. The CDR3 nucleotides read TGTGCTGGAGGACGGACCAACTATGGCTACACCTTC. Translating it yields CAGGRTNYGYTF.

The gene calls are TRBV7-9 and TRBJ2-5; perhaps TRBD1 as D (7 bases). The germline CDR1 and CDR2 sequences are SEHNR and FQNEAQ (reference sequence). V was pared by 5 bases and J by 5 bases, with 15 bases between. The CDR3 sequence is 14 residues long. The CDR3: CASSPQGGMETQYF. As DNA, the CDR3 is TGTGCCAGCAGCCCCCAGGGGGGCATGGAGACCCAGTACTTC.

This clone was seen once. The chain's CDR3 is CASSQGDRGHNYGYTF. CDR3 nucleotides: TGTGCCAGCAGCCAAGGGGACAGGGGACATAACTATGGCTACACCTTC. V usage is TRBV4-2 and J usage is TRBJ1-2; 10 nucleotides match TRBD1. CDR1 and CDR2 from the germline V gene are LGHNA and YNFKEQ. Trimming took 1 base from V and 1 from J; bases not matched to a gene: 3. The CDR3 consists of 16 residues.